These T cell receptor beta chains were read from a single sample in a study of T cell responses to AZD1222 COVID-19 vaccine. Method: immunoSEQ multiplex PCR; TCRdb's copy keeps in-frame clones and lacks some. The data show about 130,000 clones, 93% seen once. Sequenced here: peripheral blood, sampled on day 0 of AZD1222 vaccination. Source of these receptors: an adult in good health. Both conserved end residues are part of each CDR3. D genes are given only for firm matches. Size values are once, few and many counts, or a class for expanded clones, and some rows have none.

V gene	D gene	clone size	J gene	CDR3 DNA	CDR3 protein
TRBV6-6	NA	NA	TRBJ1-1	TGTGCCAGCACCGACCGTGAGTCCGGGGAAGCTTTCTTT	CASTDRESGEAFF
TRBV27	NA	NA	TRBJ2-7	TGTGCCAGCAGTCCCACCACCTGGGGGCGCGACGAGCAGTACTTC	CASSPTTWGRDEQYF
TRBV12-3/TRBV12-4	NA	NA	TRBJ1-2	TGTGCCAGCAGTTTATCTAGTGAGGGCTACACCTTC	CASSLSSEGYTF
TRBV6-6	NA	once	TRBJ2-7	TGTGCCAGCGGGGGGCCCTCCTACGAGCAGTACTTC	CASGGPSYEQYF
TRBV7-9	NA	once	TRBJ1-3	TGTGCCAGCAGCTTCGGAGGACCGAGCTCTGGAAACACCATATATTTT	CASSFGGPSSGNTIYF
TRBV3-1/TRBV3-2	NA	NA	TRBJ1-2	TGTGCCAGCAGCCAAGACGGGCCGCGAGTGGGGGACTATGGCTACACCTTC	CASSQDGPRVGDYGYTF
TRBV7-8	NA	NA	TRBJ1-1	TGTGCCAGCAGCTTATACTACACTGAAGCTTTCTTT	CASSLYYTEAFF
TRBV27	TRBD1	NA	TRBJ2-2	TGTGCCAGCAGGCAAGGGACAGGGACAACCGGGGAGCTGTTTTTT	CASRQGTGTTGELFF
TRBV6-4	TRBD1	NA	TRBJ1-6	TGTGCCAGCAGTGACTCGAATCAGGGGGCGAATTCACCCCTCCACTTT	CASSDSNQGANSPLHF
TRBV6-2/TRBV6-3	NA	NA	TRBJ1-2	TGTGCCAGCAGTTCGGGGACCTTGGGCTACACCTTC	CASSSGTLGYTF
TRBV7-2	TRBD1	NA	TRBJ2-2	TGTGCCAGCAGCGCCCGACAGGGGGGCACCGGGGAGCTGTTTTTT	CASSARQGGTGELFF
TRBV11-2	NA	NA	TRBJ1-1	TGTGCCAGCAGCTTAGATGGTAGTCGCACTGAAGCTTTCTTT	CASSLDGSRTEAFF
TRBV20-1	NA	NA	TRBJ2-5	TGCAGTGCTAGAGACCAAGAGACCCAGTACTTC	CSARDQETQYF
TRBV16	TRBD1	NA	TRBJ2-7	TGTGCCAGCAGCCAAGGACAGGGACCACCCTACGAGCAGTACTTC	CASSQGQGPPYEQYF
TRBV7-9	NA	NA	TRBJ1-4	TGTGCCAGCAGACCCCCCCTGCCGGGACGTTTGGGGCGAGAAAAACTGTTTTTT	CASRPPLPGRLGREKLFF
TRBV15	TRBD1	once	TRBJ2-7	TGTGCCACCAGGGGGGACAGCGCATACGAGCAGTACTTC	CATRGDSAYEQYF
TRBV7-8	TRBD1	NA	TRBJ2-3	TGTGCCAGCAGCTCCGGGACAGGTCTCACAGATACGCAGTATTTT	CASSSGTGLTDTQYF
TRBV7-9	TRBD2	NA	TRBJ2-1	TGTGCCAGCAGCTTCAGCTTGGGAGGGCCGGCCTACAATGAGCAGTTCTTC	CASSFSLGGPAYNEQFF
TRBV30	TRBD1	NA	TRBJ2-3	TGTGCCTGGAGCTCCGGGACAGGGGGCGTAGGAAACAATCAGCCCCAGTATTTT	CAWSSGTGGVGNNQPQYF
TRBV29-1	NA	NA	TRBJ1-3	TGCAGCGCCGAAACGTCTGGAAACACCATATATTTT	CSAETSGNTIYF
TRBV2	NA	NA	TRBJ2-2	TGTGCCAGCAGTGATCTGGGGCTAGGCACCGGGGAGCTGTTTTTT	CASSDLGLGTGELFF
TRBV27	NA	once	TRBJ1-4	TGTGCCAGCAGTTTTATGGGATACGGTGAAAAACTGTTTTTT	CASSFMGYGEKLFF
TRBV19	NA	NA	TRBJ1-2	TGTGCCACCCAGGAGGGGAATTATGGCTACACCTTC	CATQEGNYGYTF
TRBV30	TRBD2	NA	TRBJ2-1	TGTGCCTGGTCACCGGGACTAGGCTTAAATGAGCAGTTCTTC	CAWSPGLGLNEQFF
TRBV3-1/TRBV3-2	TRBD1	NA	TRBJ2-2	TGTGCCAGCAGCCCACCACCGGACAGGGTTGGTACCGGGGAGCTGTTTTTT	CASSPPPDRVGTGELFF
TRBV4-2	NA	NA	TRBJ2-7	TGTGCCAGCAGCCAAGGGCGCGGGTCAAGCTCCTACGAGCAGTACTTC	CASSQGRGSSSYEQYF
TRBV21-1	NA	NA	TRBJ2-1	TGTGCCAGCAGCGCCCGGGACAGGGACTACAATGAGCAGTTCTTC	CASSARDRDYNEQFF
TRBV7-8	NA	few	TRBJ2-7	TGTGCCAGCAGCTTAGCGCGGGCCTCCTACGAGCAGTACTTC	CASSLARASYEQYF